The rows below give T cell receptor beta chains drawn from one sample of a study of blood T cell repertoires in COVID-19. Clones were read by immunoSEQ multiplex PCR, and TCRdb kept only the in-frame ones, dropping some. The sample contains roughly 200,000 clones, around nine tenths of which appear only once. Sequenced sample: peripheral blood. These TCRs come from a man aged 55 to 70 who had recovered from COVID-19. The CDR3 runs from the conserved cysteine through the conserved F or W. A D gene is named only where the DNA matches it firmly. The listing skips clone size in some rows; elsewhere it reads once, few, many or a size class.

J gene | clone size | D gene | V gene | CDR3 DNA | CDR3 protein
TRBJ1-3 | once | TRBD1 | TRBV19 | TGTGCCAGTGCCCAGACAGGGACAACCGGAAACACCATATATTTT | CASAQTGTTGNTIYF
TRBJ2-3 | . | TRBD2 | TRBV11-3 | TGTGCCAGCAGCTTAAGCGGGACTATAGATACGCAGTATTTT | CASSLSGTIDTQYF
TRBJ1-2 | . | . | TRBV7-9 | TGTGCCACCCAACAGGTCGGGGGGTACTATGGCTACACCTTC | CATQQVGGYYGYTF
TRBJ2-1 | . | TRBD2 | TRBV5-4 | TGTGCCAGCAGCGAGACTAGCGGGGAATACAATGAGCAGTTCTTC | CASSETSGEYNEQFF
TRBJ1-1 | once | . | TRBV28 | TGTGCCAGCAGTTTGAGGGCGGCGGGCACTGAAGCTTTCTTT | CASSLRAAGTEAFF
TRBJ2-1 | . | TRBD2 | TRBV6-2/TRBV6-3 | TGTGCCAGCAGCCGATCTAGCGGGGGGGAAAATGAGCAGTTCTTC | CASSRSSGGENEQFF
TRBJ1-4 | . | . | TRBV18 | TGTGCCAGCTCCCGAGGACAGCCAAGTAATGAAAAACTGTTTTTT | CASSRGQPSNEKLFF
TRBJ2-7 | . | TRBD1 | TRBV27 | TGTGCCAGCAGTCTCGGGACAGGGAGTAGCGGATACGAGCAGTACTTC | CASSLGTGSSGYEQYF
TRBJ2-7 | few | TRBD2 | TRBV18 | TGTGCCAGCTCGCCTACTAGCGGGGGGGCCTACGAGCAGTACTTC | CASSPTSGGAYEQYF
TRBJ1-3 | . | . | TRBV18 | TGTGCCAGCTCACCACCGTCCCAGTCAAGAAACACCATATATTTT | CASSPPSQSRNTIYF
TRBJ2-2 | . | TRBD2 | TRBV10-3 | TGTGCCATCAGTGCGTCAAGCGGGAGGGTCACCGGGGAGCTGTTTTTT | CAISASSGRVTGELFF
TRBJ1-6 | many | TRBD1 | TRBV19 | TGTGCCAGTAGTAAGCGGCCGGTGACAGGGGGATCACCCCTCCACTTT | CASSKRPVTGGSPLHF
TRBJ2-5 | . | TRBD1 | TRBV11-2 | TGTGCCAGCAGCTTGACCGGGACAGGGGAGACCCAGTACTTC | CASSLTGTGETQYF
TRBJ2-1 | once | . | TRBV10-2 | TGCGCCAGCAGTGTTAGAGTAGACAATGAGCAGTTCTTC | CASSVRVDNEQFF
TRBJ1-2 | few | TRBD1 | TRBV2 | TGTGCCAGCAGCACAGGGACAGGGGGCATCGGCTACACCTTC | CASSTGTGGIGYTF
TRBJ2-3 | . | TRBD2 | TRBV4-2 | TGTGCCAGCAGCCAAACTAGCGGCCGCACAGATACGCAGTATTTT | CASSQTSGRTDTQYF
TRBJ1-1 | . | . | TRBV18 | TGTGCCAGCTCACCGAGGGAGTCTGAAGCTTTCTTT | CASSPRESEAFF
TRBJ2-1 | . | . | TRBV11-3 | TGTGCCAGCAGCTTGGGTGGGCTAAATGAGCAGTTCTTC | CASSLGGLNEQFF
TRBJ2-7 | once | TRBD2 | TRBV5-1 | TGCGCCAGCAGCTTCGATAGCGGGAGGTACGAGCAGTACTTC | CASSFDSGRYEQYF
TRBJ1-2 | once | . | TRBV14 | TGTGCCAGCAGCCAAGTGGGGGCAAACTATGGCTACACCTTC | CASSQVGANYGYTF
TRBJ1-4 | . | . | TRBV29-1 | TGCAGTGTTCAGGGCTCGGGTAATGAAAAACTGTTTTTT | CSVQGSGNEKLFF
TRBJ1-2 | . | TRBD1 | TRBV30 | TGTGCCTGGAGTTTACAACAGGGGGCTAACTATGGCTACACCTTC | CAWSLQQGANYGYTF
TRBJ1-5 | . | TRBD1 | TRBV2 | TGTGCCAGCTGTCCGGGACAGGGGGGTCAGCCCCAGCATTTT | CASCPGQGGQPQHF
TRBJ2-1 | . | TRBD2 | TRBV11-3 | TGTGCCAGCAGCCTTCGGGGACTAGCGGACAATGAGCAGTTCTTC | CASSLRGLADNEQFF
TRBJ1-1 | . | . | TRBV7-3 | TGTGCCAGCAGCTTAGGTGTAACAGTGAACACTGAAGCTTTCTTT | CASSLGVTVNTEAFF
TRBJ1-1 | once | . | TRBV5-1 | TGCGCCAGCGGAACGTTAGGGGAGGGAGGAGCAACTGAAGCTTTCTTT | CASGTLGEGGATEAFF
TRBJ2-7 | . | . | TRBV7-3 | TGTGCCAGCAGCTTTGGAGCGGGCCCCTCCTACGAGCAGTACTTC | CASSFGAGPSYEQYF
TRBJ1-1 | . | TRBD1 | TRBV5-6 | TGTGCCAGCAGCTGGACAGGGGGCAGGACTGAAGCTTTCTTT | CASSWTGGRTEAFF
TRBJ2-3 | . | TRBD2 | TRBV19 | TGTGCCAGTAGTCCTAGCGGGACCCTCACAGATACGCAGTATTTT | CASSPSGTLTDTQYF
TRBJ2-7 | . | TRBD1 | TRBV6-6 | TGTGCCAGCAGTGACGCAGGGGGCCTTACCTACGAGCAGTACTTC | CASSDAGGLTYEQYF
TRBJ1-3 | . | . | TRBV4-3 | TGCGCCAGCAGCCAAGGTACAGGGACGGGAAACACCATATATTTT | CASSQGTGTGNTIYF
TRBJ2-2 | . | . | TRBV7-6 | TGTGCCAGCAGCTTAGCGGTACAGGGTGGTACCGGGGAGCTGTTTTTT | CASSLAVQGGTGELFF
TRBJ1-5 | few | . | TRBV2 | TGTGCCAGCAGTGACAGGGAATCGCGCCAGCCCCAGCATTTT | CASSDRESRQPQHF
TRBJ2-3 | . | TRBD1 | TRBV6-5 | TGTGCCAGCAGTCGTCAGGGGGGCACAGATACGCAGTATTTT | CASSRQGGTDTQYF
TRBJ1-5 | . | . | TRBV6-2/TRBV6-3 | TGTGCCAGCAGTACGGGTGGTCGTAACAATCAGCCCCAGCATTTT | CASSTGGRNNQPQHF
TRBJ1-6 | . | TRBD1 | TRBV5-1 | TGCGCCAGCAGCCTTACCCACCGGGACAGAGGGAGCTCCTATAATTCACCCCTCCACTTT | CASSLTHRDRGSSYNSPLHF
TRBJ1-2 | . | . | TRBV19 | TGTGCCAGTAGCCCCTCAGGGTACTATGGCTACACCTTC | CASSPSGYYGYTF
TRBJ2-7 | . | . | TRBV7-9 | TGTGCCAGCAGCTTAGGACTTAGCGGCTACTACGAGCAGTACTTC | CASSLGLSGYYEQYF
TRBJ1-1 | . | TRBD1 | TRBV2 | TGTGCCAGCAGTACAGGGGCCAACACTGAAGCTTTCTTT | CASSTGANTEAFF
TRBJ2-3 | . | TRBD2 | TRBV9 | TGTGCCAGCAGCGTAGTAGCGGGAGTTGGAGATACGCAGTATTTT | CASSVVAGVGDTQYF
TRBJ2-1 | . | . | TRBV11-1 | TGTGCCAGCACCAATGGGCCCGGCTACAATGAGCAGTTCTTC | CASTNGPGYNEQFF
TRBJ1-5 | once | TRBD1 | TRBV9 | TGTGCCAGCAGCACTCCAGGGGGCGGAGGTCAGCCCCAGCATTTT | CASSTPGGGGQPQHF
TRBJ2-2 | . | . | TRBV7-8 | TGTGCCAGCAGCCGTTTCTTGGGACAGAACACCGGGGAGCTGTTTTTT | CASSRFLGQNTGELFF
TRBJ1-1 | . | . | TRBV4-1 | TGCGCCAGCAGCCAAGCGGGACAGAACACTGAAGCTTTCTTT | CASSQAGQNTEAFF
TRBJ1-2 | few | . | TRBV6-5 | TGTGCCAGCAGCTATGCGGAAACCCGACTGGCGGGCTACACCTTC | CASSYAETRLAGYTF
TRBJ2-2 | . | . | TRBV5-1 | TGCGCCAGCAGCTTGGGTACGGTGAAGAACACCGGGGAGCTGTTTTTT | CASSLGTVKNTGELFF
TRBJ2-7 | . | TRBD1 | TRBV5-1 | TGCGCCAGCAGCTTGGAAATAAGGACAGGGTCCAACGAGCAGTACTTC | CASSLEIRTGSNEQYF
TRBJ1-3 | . | . | TRBV18 | TGTGCCAGCTCACCCGAGGCAAACTCTGGAAACACCATATATTTT | CASSPEANSGNTIYF
TRBJ2-7 | few | . | TRBV4-2 | TGTGCCAGCAGCCAGGCCCCACTAGACCCCACCTCCTACGAGCAGTACTTC | CASSQAPLDPTSYEQYF
TRBJ2-7 | . | . | TRBV7-9 | TGTGCCAGCAGCTCGCCGGAACCGGGACATTCGACCTACGAGCAGTACTTC | CASSSPEPGHSTYEQYF
TRBJ2-5 | . | . | TRBV30 | TGTGCCTGGGACCGAGGCCAAGAGACCCAGTACTTC | CAWDRGQETQYF
TRBJ2-1 | few | . | TRBV10-3 | TGTGCCACCCATAATCTCGGGAGCTCCTACAATGAGCAGTTCTTC | CATHNLGSSYNEQFF
TRBJ1-2 | . | . | TRBV21-1 | TGTGCCAGCAGCAAAGCTGGAGGGGGCCTTAACTATGGCTACACCTTC | CASSKAGGGLNYGYTF
TRBJ2-1 | . | . | TRBV5-1 | TGCGCCAGCGGCACAGACCGCAACTCCTACAATGAGCAGTTCTTC | CASGTDRNSYNEQFF